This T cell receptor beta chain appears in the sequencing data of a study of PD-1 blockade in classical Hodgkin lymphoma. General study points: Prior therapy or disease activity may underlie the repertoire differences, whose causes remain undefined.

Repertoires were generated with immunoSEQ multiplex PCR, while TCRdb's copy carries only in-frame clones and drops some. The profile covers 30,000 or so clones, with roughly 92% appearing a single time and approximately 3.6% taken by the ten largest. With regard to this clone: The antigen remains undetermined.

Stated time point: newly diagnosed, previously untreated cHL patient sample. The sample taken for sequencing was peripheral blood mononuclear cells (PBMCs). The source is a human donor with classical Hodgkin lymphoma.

The CDR3 loop reads CAISESRAYEQFF. In DNA, the CDR3 is TGTGCCATCAGTGAGTCGCGGGCCTATGAGCAGTTCTTC. This rearrangement joins TRBV10-3 to TRBJ2-1, with D perhaps matching TRBD2 (5 bases). V was trimmed by 0 bases and J by 8 bases, leaving 8 bases between them. The CDR3 runs 13 residues. Germline V lookup: CDR1 ENHRY, CDR2 SYGVKD.